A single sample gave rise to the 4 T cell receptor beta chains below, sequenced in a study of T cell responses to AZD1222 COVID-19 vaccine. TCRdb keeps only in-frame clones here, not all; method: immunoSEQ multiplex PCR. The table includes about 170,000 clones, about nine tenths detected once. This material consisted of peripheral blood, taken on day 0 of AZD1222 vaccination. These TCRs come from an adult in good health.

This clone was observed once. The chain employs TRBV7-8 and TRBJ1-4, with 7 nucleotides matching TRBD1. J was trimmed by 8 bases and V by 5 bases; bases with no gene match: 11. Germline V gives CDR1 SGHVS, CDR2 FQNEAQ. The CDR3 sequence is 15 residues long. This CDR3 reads CASSPRQGENEKLFF. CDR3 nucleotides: TGTGCCAGCAGCCCTAGACAGGGAGAAAACGAAAAACTGTTTTTT.

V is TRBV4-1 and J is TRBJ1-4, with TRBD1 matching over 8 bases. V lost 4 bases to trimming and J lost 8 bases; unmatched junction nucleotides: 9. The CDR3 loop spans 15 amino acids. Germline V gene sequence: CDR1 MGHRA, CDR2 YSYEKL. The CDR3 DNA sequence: TGCGCCAGCAGCCTACCCGGGACAGGTAACGAAAAACTGTTTTTT. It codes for CASSLPGTGNEKLFF.

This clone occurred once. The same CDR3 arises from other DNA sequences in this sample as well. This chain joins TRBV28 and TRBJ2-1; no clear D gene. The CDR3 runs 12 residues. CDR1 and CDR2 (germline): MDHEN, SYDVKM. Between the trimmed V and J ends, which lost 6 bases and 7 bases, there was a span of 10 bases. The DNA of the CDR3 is TGTGCCAGCAGCCTACTCGGAAATGAGCAGTTCTTC. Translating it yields CASSLLGNEQFF. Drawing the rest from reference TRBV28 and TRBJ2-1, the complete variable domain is DVKVTQSSRYLVKRTGEKVFLECVQDMDHENMFWYRQDPGLGLRLIYFSYDVKMKEKGDIPEGYSVSREKKERFSLILESASTNQTSMYLCASSLLGNEQFFGPGTRLTVL.

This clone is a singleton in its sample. CDR3 protein: CASSQDPPGANVLTF. CDR3 in DNA: TGCGCCAGCAGCCAAGATCCCCCTGGGGCCAACGTCCTGACTTTC. The chain carries TRBV4-1 and TRBJ2-6; no firm D call. Germline V gives CDR1 MGHRA, CDR2 YSYEKL. There are 15 residues in the CDR3. Trimming pared 0 bases from V and 2 bases from J, leaving 5 bases between.